This T cell receptor (beta chain) was sequenced in a study of cytomegalovirus exposure and HLA in healthy donors. Study results and caveats: Rare TCR sequences dominated, though some public TCRs recurred in many donors.

With 60 Vbeta and 13 Jbeta primers, the PCR was carried out. In the original processing: A later analysis counted approximately 80 million unique TCR beta chains, some 11 million shared. TCRdb keeps only in-frame clones here, not all; method: immunoSEQ multiplex PCR. The V and J calls and clone size come from that table; D and trimming were worked out from the DNA. The sample carries 110,000 to 150,000 clones, about 80% recorded once. The CDR3 contains 16 residues. With 3 bases removed from V and 0 bases from J, the gap between germline ends came to 14 bases. Germline V lookup: CDR1 KGHSH, CDR2 LQKENI. Donors showed nominal health when sampled, although they likely had unrecorded immune exposures. On this clone: Its specificity is unknown.

The rearrangement links TRBV18 to TRBJ1-1; D is possibly TRBD1 (5 bases). The sequence was obtained from a man in his forties in good health and CMV-seropositive. The sample taken for sequencing was PBMCs. CDR3 DNA: TGTGCCAGCTCACCCCCGGGGGGGTTGATGAACACTGAAGCTTTCTTT. Translation gives CASSPPGGLMNTEAFF. The whole variable domain, remainder taken from reference TRBV18 and TRBJ1-1, is NAGVMQNPRHLVRRRGQEARLRCSPMKGHSHVYWYRQLPEEGLKFMVYLQKENIIDESGMPKERFSAEFPKEGPSILRIQQVVRGDSAAYFCASSPPGGLMNTEAFFGQGTRLTVV.